Shown below are 19 T cell receptor beta chains from a single sample sequenced in a study of T-cell reconstitution after alpha-beta-depleted transplantation in children. Researchers prepared the TCRbeta library using unique molecular identifiers, the study reports. TCRdb called the PCR reads again in MiXCR, with one record for every CDR3 protein. The sample shows under 850,000 distinct CDR3 sequences, about an eighth of them seen only once. Specimen: PBMCs, collected before TCRalphabeta/CD19-depleted stem cell transplant. The receptors come from a girl between 2 and 10 years old with congenital amegakaryocytic thrombocytopenia, due to receive a stem cell transplant.

This clonotype occurred many times. The chain has TRBV10-3 and TRBJ2-1, with D hard to call. V shed 1 base and J shed 10 bases, with 8 bases lying between them. The germline V gene has CDR1 ENHRY and CDR2 SYGVKD. The CDR3 covers 12 residues. This CDR3 is CAISEFGREQFF. CDR3 coding DNA: TGTGCCATCAGTGAGTTCGGCCGGGAGCAGTTCTTC.

The rearrangement joins TRBV10-3 to TRBJ2-3, with 13 positions matching TRBD2. Germline CDR1 reads ENHRY; CDR2 reads SYGVKD. V was clipped by 3 bases and J by 6 bases; unmatched bases: 12. The CDR3 runs to 18 residues. The CDR3 region is CAISDTEGRLAGGDTQYF. The CDR3 region has the DNA TGTGCCATCAGTGATACGGAGGGCAGACTAGCGGGAGGCGATACGCAGTATTTT.

Regarding this clonotype: This may be a read error, as it is one base from a much larger clone. The chain has TRBV29-1 and TRBJ2-3; D is undetermined. CDR1 is SQVTM, CDR2 ANQGSEA, per germline. The V end lost 3 bases, the J end lost 2 bases, and 3 bases lay between the germline ends. The CDR3 is made up of 11 amino acids. In DNA, the CDR3 is TGCAGCGTTGAGGACACAGATACGCAGTATTTT. As protein: CSVEDTDTQYF.

The rearrangement links TRBV19 to TRBJ1-4; weak D call: TRBD1 (6 bases). Looked up from germline, CDR1 is LNHDA and CDR2 is SQIVND (reference sequence). The V and J ends lost 9 bases and 6 bases respectively, with 14 bases between them. The CDR3 is 13 residues long. CDR3 amino acids: CASKGDLDEKLFF. Written as DNA, the CDR3 is TGTGCCAGCAAGGGGGATCTGGATGAAAAACTGTTTTTT.

The rearrangement links TRBV3-1 to TRBJ2-6; 11 bases fit TRBD2. CDR1 and CDR2 (germline): LGHDT, YNNKEL (reference sequence). The CDR3 is made up of 20 amino acids. The trim removed 0 bases at V and 3 bases at J, leaving 10 bases unmatched. In nucleotides, the CDR3 is TGTGCCAGCAGCCAAGAGACTAGCGGGGAGACTCGCTTTGGGGCCAACGTCCTGACTTTC. This codes for CASSQETSGETRFGANVLTF.

Turning to this clonotype: A read error may produce the germline difference seen at one junction end. V is TRBV7-9 and J is TRBJ2-7; weak D call: TRBD2 (5 bases). The CDR3 runs 14 residues. CDR1 is SEHNR and CDR2 is FQNEAQ in the germline V gene (reference sequence). The CDR3 DNA reads as TGTGCCAGCAGCTCGGACGGAGGATACTACAAGCAGTACTTC. This sequence encodes CASSSDGGYYKQYF.

On this clonotype: A single base separates this from a much larger clone, so it may be a read error. V and J are TRBV6-5 and TRBJ1-2; the D gene is possibly TRBD1 (5 bases). From germline, CDR1 is MNHEY and CDR2 SVGAGI. There are 12 residues in the CDR3. The CDR3 DNA follows: TGTGCCAGCAACAAGGGTCAGGGTGGCTACTCCTTC. Translating gives CASNKGQGGYSF.

This clonotype was counted between two and nine times. The rearrangement joins TRBV29-1 to TRBJ2-7; 9 nucleotides line up with TRBD1. The germline gives CDR1 SQVTM, CDR2 ANQGSEA. V dropped 4 bases and J dropped 1; count of bases not matched to a gene: 5. The CDR3 covers 14 residues. CDR3: CSVAIGTGSYEQYF. The CDR3 bases are TGCAGCGTTGCTATCGGGACAGGGTCCTACGAGCAGTACTTC.

This clonotype showed up just a few times. This chain uses TRBV20-1 with TRBJ2-3, with D unresolved. CDR1 DFQATT and CDR2 SNEGSKA come from the germline V gene (reference sequence). The CDR3 contains 11 residues. Trimming took 0 bases from V and 11 from J, leaving 9 bases between them. CDR3 in amino acids: CSAREGSKQYF. The CDR3 bases are TGCAGTGCTAGAGAGGGGTCGAAGCAGTATTTT.

This chain joins TRBV5-1 and TRBJ2-7, with 7 positions matching TRBD2. This CDR3 region has 18 residues. V lost 0 bases and J lost 6; bases outside the gene matches: 18. Germline V CDR1 and CDR2: SGHRS, YFSETQ. CDR3 loop: CASSLGLANLPGLFEQYF. The CDR3 DNA sequence: TGCGCCAGCAGCTTGGGACTAGCCAACCTACCAGGCCTTTTCGAGCAGTACTTC.

The chain's CDR3 is CASSYGGQGVNGELFF. DNA of the CDR3: TGTGCCAGCAGTTACGGGGGACAGGGTGTTAACGGGGAGCTGTTTTTT. The chain joins TRBV6-5 to TRBJ2-2; 9 nucleotides line up with TRBD1. Germline V gene lookup returns CDR1 MNHEY and CDR2 SVGAGI. The CDR3 totals 16 residues. J was trimmed by 7 bases and V by 2 bases; bases with no gene match: 8.

This clonotype has a single count. With a much larger clone just one base away, this may be a read error. Here the CDR3 omits its conserved ending phenylalanine or tryptophan, so a read error is the likely source. V is TRBV5-1 and J is TRBJ2-1, with a possible D match to TRBD1 (6 bases). Per the germline V gene, CDR1 is SGHRS and CDR2 is YFSETQ. The CDR3 covers 16 residues. The V end was cut by 2 bases, the J end by 2 bases, with 14 bases between. CDR3: CASSFGTGTTYNEQFS. In DNA, the CDR3 is TGCGCCAGCAGCTTCGGAACCGGGACAACCTACAATGAGCAGTTCTCC.

This sequence joins TRBV7-6 and TRBJ2-1; D is undetermined. Germline V gene lookup returns CDR1 SGHVS and CDR2 FNYEAQ. The CDR3 spans 15 residues. Trimming removed 4 bases at V and 6 bases at J, with 16 bases between. CDR3 in DNA: TGTGCCAGCAGCTCCCCCCTGATGTCCACCAATGAGCAGTTCTTC. It yields the protein CASSSPLMSTNEQFF.

This clonotype was seen more than once but under ten times. The chain uses TRBV3-1 and TRBJ2-1; 9 nucleotides align to TRBD2. Trimming removed 0 bases from V and 4 bases from J; junction bases left unmatched: 10. Germline-derived CDR1 and CDR2 are LGHDT and YNNKEL (reference sequence). The CDR3 is 18 residues long. CDR3 loop: CASSQDGSGSLWYNEQFF. The CDR3 DNA sequence: TGTGCCAGCAGCCAAGATGGTAGCGGGAGTCTTTGGTACAATGAGCAGTTCTTC.

V and J are TRBV4-1 and TRBJ1-5, with D maybe TRBD1 (5 bases). Germline CDR1 reads MGHRA; CDR2 reads YSYEKL. The CDR3 extends over 17 amino acids. The ends were cut back, 3 bases at V and 4 bases at J, with 19 bases in the middle. The chain's CDR3 is CASSHRGRGRENQPQHF. The CDR3 coding sequence is TGCGCCAGCAGCCATCGCGGGAGGGGACGGGAGAATCAGCCCCAGCATTTT.

This clonotype occurred many times. The V and J genes are TRBV3-1 and TRBJ2-5; D call uncertain. The V end lost 3 bases, the J end lost 5 bases, and 10 bases lay between the germline ends. CDR3 length: 13 amino acids. Germline lookup yields CDR1 LGHDT and CDR2 YNNKEL (reference sequence). In DNA form, the CDR3 reads TGTGCCAGCAGCCATTGGACCAGGGAGACCCAGTACTTC. As protein: CASSHWTRETQYF.

A few counts support this clonotype. The chain is built from TRBV2 and TRBJ2-2; D is undetermined. CDR1 and CDR2 (germline): SNHLY, FYNNEI. The CDR3 loop spans 15 amino acids. Trimming shortened V by 5 bases and J by 7 bases, and 17 bases separated the two germline ends. In nucleotides, the CDR3 is TGTGCCAGCAGTCTCCTGGCCAGTGAGGTCGGGGAGCTGTTTTTT. Translating gives CASSLLASEVGELFF.

The rearrangement links TRBV29-1 to TRBJ2-1; D is perhaps TRBD2 (5 bases). The CDR3 is made up of 19 amino acids. Deletions cut 7 bases from V and 1 base from J, with 29 bases between. Germline V gene sequence: CDR1 SQVTM, CDR2 ANQGSEA. The CDR3: CSAKGLVGVSRLSYNEQFF. The CDR3 DNA sequence: TGCAGCGCCAAAGGGCTAGTGGGAGTAAGTAGGCTGTCCTACAATGAGCAGTTCTTC.

This clonotype occurred many times. V gene TRBV5-1 combines with J gene TRBJ2-6; unclear D gene. CDR1 and CDR2 from the germline V gene are SGHRS and YFSETQ. Trimming cost V 3 bases and J 5 bases, with 9 bases left between them. The CDR3 consists of 14 residues. The CDR3 nucleotides read TGCGCCAGCAGCTCTGACCTCCGGGCCAACGTCCTGACTTTC. Translation: CASSSDLRANVLTF.